The 13 T cell receptor beta chains below were found in one sample sequenced in a study of blood T cells in healthy people across ages. A sample-barcoded 5' primer and a J-beta primer mix were used in a second PCR of roughly 6 to 11 cycles. MiXCR was run by TCRdb on the 5' RACE reads, yielding one entry per CDR3 protein. The top ten clones hold more than 6% of a sample with around 1,500,000 distinct CDR3 sequences, over 25% of them seen once. Sequencing used blood. The receptors were gathered from a woman between 25 and 40 years old in good health.

This clonotype has only a few counts. The chain carries TRBV20-1 and TRBJ2-1; D perhaps matches TRBD2 (6 bases). The V gene lost 3 bases and the J gene lost 5 bases, with 14 bases spanning the gap. CDR1 and CDR2 (germline): DFQATT, SNEGSKA (reference sequence). The CDR3 totals 14 residues. CDR3 DNA: TGCAGTGCTAGGCACATATTAGCGGACAATGAGCAGTTCTTC. Its translation is CSARHILADNEQFF.

This rearrangement joins TRBV3-1 to TRBJ2-4; possible D gene TRBD2, 7 bases. Trimming left V 0 bases short and J 5 bases short, with 17 bases between. The germline gives CDR1 LGHDT, CDR2 YNNKEL (reference sequence). This CDR3 is 17 amino acids long. The CDR3 nucleotides read TGTGCCAGCAGCCAAGATCTGGGGGGGCGCTTGGAAAACATTCAGTACTTC. It specifies CASSQDLGGRLENIQYF.

The V gene is TRBV7-2, the J gene TRBJ2-7, with 8 positions matching TRBD2. This CDR3 is built from 16 residues. Trimming cost V 1 base and J 3 bases; bases outside gene matches: 8. Per germline, CDR1 SGHTA and CDR2 FQGNSA. DNA of the CDR3: TGTGCCAGCAGCTTAGAGCAGGGACTAGGATTCTACGAGCAGTACTTC. Encoded protein: CASSLEQGLGFYEQYF.

With respect to this clonotype: This could be a read error, since a much larger clone is one nucleotide away. The chain uses TRBV7-6 and TRBJ2-7, with D perhaps matching TRBD2 (5 bases). V was clipped by 1 base and J by 2 bases, with 15 bases between them. The CDR3 consists of 16 residues. Germline CDR1 reads SGHVS; CDR2 reads FNYEAQ. The CDR3 nucleotides are TGTGCCAGCAGCTTAGTCGGAGACGGGGAGCCCTACGAGCAGTACTTC. Its translation: CASSLVGDGEPYEQYF.

This clonotype was detected ten times or more. The chain links TRBV6-6 to TRBJ1-5; D is ambiguous. The CDR3 has 15 amino acids. The V end was cut by 2 bases, the J end by 1 base, with 9 bases between. CDR1 is MNHNY and CDR2 is SVGAGI in the germline V gene (reference sequence). CDR3 nucleotides: TGTGCCAGCAGTTACGTCTGGGGAAGCAATCAGCCCCAGCATTTT. Protein: CASSYVWGSNQPQHF.

This clonotype was observed a few times. V usage is TRBV29-1 and J usage is TRBJ2-5; D gene unclear. V was shortened by 0 bases and J by 4 bases, with 18 bases between the two germline ends. CDR3 size: 16 residues. Germline CDR1 reads SQVTM; CDR2 reads ANQGSEA. CDR3 bases: TGCAGCGTTGAAGATCAGGCCCCCCTGGGTAGAGAGACCCAGTACTTC. This translates into CSVEDQAPLGRETQYF.

This clonotype has a handful of counts. The rearrangement joins TRBV12-3 or TRBV12-4 to TRBJ2-3, with 14 bases aligning to TRBD2. The length of the CDR3 is 16 residues. V dropped 6 bases and J dropped 5; count of bases not matched to a gene: 7. The CDR3 coding sequence is TGTGCCAGCAGCGCCGGGACTAGCGGGAGAGTAGATACGCAGTATTTT. This codes for CASSAGTSGRVDTQYF.

This clonotype was seen only a few times. The chain is built from TRBV5-5 and TRBJ2-5, with D possibly called TRBD1 or TRBD2 (5 bases each). Germline V gene data show CDR1 as SGHKS and CDR2 as YYEKEE (reference sequence). The V and J ends lost 4 bases and 5 bases respectively, with 21 bases between them. This CDR3 spans 16 amino acids. The CDR3, as DNA: TGTGCCAGCAGCCCGCCACCGCGAGGGAAGGGGGAGACCCAGTACTTC. It codes for CASSPPPRGKGETQYF.

Remarks on this clonotype: Sequence at one end of the junction differs from germline and may be a read error. The chain employs TRBV10-3 and TRBJ2-3; D is undetermined. The CDR3 has 15 amino acids. The germline V gene encodes CDR1 ENHRY and CDR2 SYGVKD. The CDR3 region has the DNA TGTGCCGTCAGCGAGACCTCAGGAGTCGCAGATACGCAGTATTTT. Protein sequence: CAVSETSGVADTQYF.

CDR3 nucleotides: TGTGCCAGCACGGCTCGCTCCTACGAGCAGTACTTC. Translating gives CASTARSYEQYF. This chain connects TRBV12-3 or TRBV12-4 to TRBJ2-7; D is unclear. This CDR3 is built from 12 residues. V was cut by 7 bases and J by 0 bases, with 7 bases left in between.

The V call is TRBV12-3 or TRBV12-4, the J call TRBJ2-3, with 7 bases aligning to TRBD2. The CDR3 is 15 amino acids. With V trimmed by 8 bases and J by 0 bases, 8 bases remained unmatched. This chain's CDR3 is CASVRGVESTDTQYF. CDR3 DNA sequence: TGTGCCAGCGTCCGGGGGGTGGAAAGCACAGATACGCAGTATTTT.

About this clonotype itself: In this CDR3 the conserved last residue, phenylalanine or tryptophan, is missing, so a read error is likely. This chain uses TRBV9 with TRBJ1-2, with 8 positions matching TRBD1. V lost 3 bases to trimming and J lost 0 bases; unmatched junction nucleotides: 4. The CDR3 covers 15 residues. In germline, CDR1 is SGDLS, CDR2 YYNGEE. CDR3 amino acids: CASSAGQGPNYGYTC. The CDR3 nucleotides are TGTGCCAGCAGCGCCGGACAGGGACCTAACTATGGCTACACCTGC.

As to this clonotype: The DNA is left out, because the CDR3 cannot be placed on it with certainty; the CDR3 is given as TCRdb lists it. V and J are TRBV5-1 and TRBJ2-5; the table's D call, TRBD1, was not checked against the DNA. Both ends counted, the CDR3 spans 14 residues. The germline V gene encodes CDR1 SGHRS and CDR2 YFSETQ. The chain's CDR3 is CASSFGTGSLWEYF.